These T cell receptor beta chains were read from a single sample in a study of human T cells and chemical hapten exposure. MiXCR, applied by TCRdb to the RACE reads, yields one record per CDR3 protein. The table lists 84,000 or so distinct CDR3 sequences, 8.5% of them singletons, with 2% to 3% in the top ten. The sample was whole blood, taken in connection with sensitization to the hapten diphenylcyclopropenone (DPC). The source of these receptors is a man aged 40-49 years with alopecia areata. Some clones in this sample may be carry-over from other donors' samples. Both conserved end residues are part of each CDR3. The D gene is left open where the match is weak. Only part of the rows carry a size: once, few, many, or a class if the clone is expanded.

V: TRBV19
J: TRBJ2-1
size: NA
D: TRBD2
DNA: TGTGCCAGTAGTCCTCAGACTAGCGGGGGGGCTGGTGAGCAGTTCTTC
CDR3: CASSPQTSGGAGEQFF

V: TRBV6-4
J: TRBJ2-6
size: many
D: NA
DNA: TGTGCCAGCAGTGACAGGTTTGGGGCCAACGTCCTGACTTTC
CDR3: CASSDRFGANVLTF

V: TRBV11-1
J: TRBJ2-2
size: many
D: NA
DNA: TGTGCCAGCAGCTGGGGGGCCCCCGGACCCGGGGAGCTGTTTTTT
CDR3: CASSWGAPGPGELFF

V: TRBV28
J: TRBJ1-1
size: many
D: NA
DNA: TGTGCCAGCACTCGATACACTGAAGCTTTCTTT
CDR3: CASTRYTEAFF

V: TRBV20-1
J: TRBJ2-7
size: once
D: TRBD2
DNA: TGCAGTGCTCGCGGACTAGCGGGAGGGCAAGAGCAGTACTTC
CDR3: CSARGLAGGQEQYF

V: TRBV6-5
J: TRBJ2-1
size: NA
D: TRBD2
DNA: TGTGCCAGCAGTTACGCCGCCGCGGGACTAGCGGGAGTGAGTGAGCAGTTCTTC
CDR3: CASSYAAAGLAGVSEQFF

V: TRBV6-6
J: TRBJ2-5
size: NA
D: NA
DNA: TGTGCCAGCAGGGTGGTGGAGACCCAGTACTTC
CDR3: CASRVVETQYF

V: TRBV6-6
J: TRBJ1-3
size: many
D: NA
DNA: TGTGCCAGCAGTTACTCAGGACCGAGCTCTGGAAACACCATATATTTT
CDR3: CASSYSGPSSGNTIYF

V: TRBV30
J: TRBJ2-1
size: few
D: NA
DNA: TGTGCCTGGAGTGTTAGATCCTACAATGAGCAGTTCTTC
CDR3: CAWSVRSYNEQFF

V: TRBV13
J: TRBJ2-3
size: few
D: TRBD2
DNA: TGTGCCAGCAGCTCCATTATGCCCGTCATAGCGGGAGAATCAGATACGCAGTATTTT
CDR3: CASSSIMPVIAGESDTQYF

V: TRBV25-1
J: TRBJ1-6
size: many
D: TRBD1
DNA: TGTGCCAGCAGTGATGCGACAGGGGGTGTATCCTATAATTCACCCCTCCACTTT
CDR3: CASSDATGGVSYNSPLHF

V: TRBV6-1
J: TRBJ1-1
size: many
D: NA
DNA: TGTGCCAGCACCGAACTCCCGTCGGGGACTGAAGCTTTCTTT
CDR3: CASTELPSGTEAFF

V: TRBV7-8
J: TRBJ2-7
size: NA
D: TRBD1
DNA: TGTGCCAGCACCAGGACAGGCGAAACCTACGAGCAGTACTTC
CDR3: CASTRTGETYEQYF

V: TRBV15
J: TRBJ2-4
size: NA
D: NA
DNA: TGTGCCACCAGCAGGACGGGAGTCGCAACCAAAAACATTCAGTACTTC
CDR3: CATSRTGVATKNIQYF

V: TRBV6-2/TRBV6-3
J: TRBJ2-1
size: NA
D: NA
DNA: TGTGCCAGCAGTGACAGAAGCAATGAGCAGTTCTTC
CDR3: CASSDRSNEQFF

V: TRBV20-1
J: TRBJ2-3
size: many
D: TRBD2
DNA: TGCAGTGCTAGGGAACTAGCGGGAGTCTCAGATACGCAGTATTTT
CDR3: CSARELAGVSDTQYF

V: TRBV11-3
J: TRBJ2-3
size: few
D: TRBD2
DNA: TGTGCCAGCAGCTTTTCCCTAGCGGGAGGTACAGATACGCAGTATTTT
CDR3: CASSFSLAGGTDTQYF

V: TRBV5-1
J: TRBJ2-3
size: NA
D: TRBD2
DNA: TGCGCCAGCAGCTTACTAGCGGGAGGCCGGCCAGATACGCAGTATTTT
CDR3: CASSLLAGGRPDTQYF

V: TRBV20-1
J: TRBJ2-1
size: NA
D: NA
DNA: TGCAGTGCTAGGTGGGATTCCGAGGAGCAGTTCTTC
CDR3: CSARWDSEEQFF

V: TRBV27
J: TRBJ1-6
size: many
D: TRBD1
DNA: TGTGCCAGCAGTGGGGACAGGGATAATTCACCCCTCCACTTT
CDR3: CASSGDRDNSPLHF